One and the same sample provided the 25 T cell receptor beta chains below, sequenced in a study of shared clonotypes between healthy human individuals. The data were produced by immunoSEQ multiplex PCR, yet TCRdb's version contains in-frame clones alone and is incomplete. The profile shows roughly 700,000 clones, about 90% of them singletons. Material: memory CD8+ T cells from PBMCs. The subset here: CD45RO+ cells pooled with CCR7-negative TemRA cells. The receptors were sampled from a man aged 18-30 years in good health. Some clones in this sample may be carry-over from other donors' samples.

CDR3 in DNA: TGTGCCAGCAGCTCACCCCGGGGGGCCAAGAATCAGCCCCAGCATTTT. This encodes CASSSPRGAKNQPQHF. The chain recombines TRBV7-9 with TRBJ1-5; perhaps TRBD1 as D (6 bases). V shed 4 bases and J shed 4 bases, with 17 bases lying between them. CDR3 length equals 16 residues. CDR1 and CDR2 (germline): SEHNR, FQNEAQ (reference sequence). Variable domain in full (rest from reference TRBV7-9 and TRBJ1-5): DTGVSQNPRHKITKRGQNVTFRCDPISEHNRLYWYRQTLGQGPEFLTYFQNEAQLEKSRLLSDRFSAERPKGSFSTLEIQRTEQGDSAMYLCASSSPRGAKNQPQHFGDGTRLSIL.

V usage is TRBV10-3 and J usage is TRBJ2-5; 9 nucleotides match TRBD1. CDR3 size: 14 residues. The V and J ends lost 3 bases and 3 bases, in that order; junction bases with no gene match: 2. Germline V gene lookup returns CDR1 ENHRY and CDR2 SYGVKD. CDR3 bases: TGTGCCATCAGTGACCGGACAGGGGAAGAGACCCAGTACTTC. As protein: CAISDRTGEETQYF.

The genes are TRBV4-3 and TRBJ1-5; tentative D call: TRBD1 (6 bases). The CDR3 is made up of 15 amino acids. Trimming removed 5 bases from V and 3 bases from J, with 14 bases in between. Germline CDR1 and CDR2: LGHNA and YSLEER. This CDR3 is CASSTDRRYNQPQHF. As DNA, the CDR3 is TGCGCCAGCAGCACCGACAGGCGATACAATCAGCCCCAGCATTTT.

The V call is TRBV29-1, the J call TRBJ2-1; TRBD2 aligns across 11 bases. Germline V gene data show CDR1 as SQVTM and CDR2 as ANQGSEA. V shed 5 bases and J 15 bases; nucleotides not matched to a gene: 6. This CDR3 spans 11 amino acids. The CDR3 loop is CSVISSGRLFF. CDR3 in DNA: TGCAGCGTTATCTCTAGCGGGAGGTTGTTCTTC.

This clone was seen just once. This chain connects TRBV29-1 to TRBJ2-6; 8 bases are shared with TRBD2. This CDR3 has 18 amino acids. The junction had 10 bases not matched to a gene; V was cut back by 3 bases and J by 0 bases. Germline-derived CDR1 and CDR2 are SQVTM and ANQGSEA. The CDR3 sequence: CSVEEWLAGSSGANVLTF. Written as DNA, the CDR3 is TGCAGCGTTGAGGAATGGCTAGCGGGTTCCTCTGGGGCCAACGTCCTGACTTTC. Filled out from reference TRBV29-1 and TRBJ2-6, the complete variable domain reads SAVISQKPSRDICQRGTSLTIQCQVDSQVTMMFWYRQQPGQSLTLIATANQGSEATYESGFVIDKFPISRPNLTFSTLTVSNMSPEDSSIYLCSVEEWLAGSSGANVLTFGAGSRLTVL.

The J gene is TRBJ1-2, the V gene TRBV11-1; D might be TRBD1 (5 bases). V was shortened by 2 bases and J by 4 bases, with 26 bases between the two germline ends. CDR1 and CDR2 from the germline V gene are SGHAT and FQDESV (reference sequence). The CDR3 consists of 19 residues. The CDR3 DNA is TGTGCCAGCAGCTTACTATGGGGATTGGGGGGGAGAAAACCCTATGGCTACACCTTC. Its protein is CASSLLWGLGGRKPYGYTF.

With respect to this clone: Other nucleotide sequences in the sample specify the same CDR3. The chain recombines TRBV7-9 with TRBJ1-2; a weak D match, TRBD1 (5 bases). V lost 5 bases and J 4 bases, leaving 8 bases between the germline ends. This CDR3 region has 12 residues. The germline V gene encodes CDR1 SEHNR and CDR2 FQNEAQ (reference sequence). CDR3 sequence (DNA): TGTGCCAGCAGCCTCGACAGCTATGGCTACACCTTC. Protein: CASSLDSYGYTF. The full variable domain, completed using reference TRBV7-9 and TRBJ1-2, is DTGVSQNPRHKITKRGQNVTFRCDPISEHNRLYWYRQTLGQGPEFLTYFQNEAQLEKSRLLSDRFSAERPKGSFSTLEIQRTEQGDSAMYLCASSLDSYGYTFGSGTRLTVV.

This chain's CDR3 is CASSQEDRSGETQYF. The CDR3 DNA reads TGCGCCAGCAGCCAAGAAGACAGGTCTGGAGAGACCCAGTACTTC. The chain combines TRBV4-3 with TRBJ2-5; tentative D call: TRBD1 (6 bases). Germline CDR1 and CDR2: LGHNA and YSLEER. The CDR3 is 15 residues long. With 0 bases removed from V and 4 bases from J, the gap between germline ends came to 12 bases.

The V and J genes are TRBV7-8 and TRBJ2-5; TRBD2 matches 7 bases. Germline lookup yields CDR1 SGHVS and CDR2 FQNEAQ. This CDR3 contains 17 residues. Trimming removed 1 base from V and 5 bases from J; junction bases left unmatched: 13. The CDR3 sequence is CASSLGEGYQNRETQYF. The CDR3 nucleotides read TGTGCCAGCAGCTTAGGGGAGGGTTATCAGAACCGGGAGACCCAGTACTTC.

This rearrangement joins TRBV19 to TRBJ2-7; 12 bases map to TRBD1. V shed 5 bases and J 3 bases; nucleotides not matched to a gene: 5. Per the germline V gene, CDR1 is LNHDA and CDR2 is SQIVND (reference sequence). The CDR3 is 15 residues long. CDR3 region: CASSLRDRGLYEQYF. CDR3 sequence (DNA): TGTGCCAGTAGTTTACGGGACAGGGGGCTCTACGAGCAGTACTTC.

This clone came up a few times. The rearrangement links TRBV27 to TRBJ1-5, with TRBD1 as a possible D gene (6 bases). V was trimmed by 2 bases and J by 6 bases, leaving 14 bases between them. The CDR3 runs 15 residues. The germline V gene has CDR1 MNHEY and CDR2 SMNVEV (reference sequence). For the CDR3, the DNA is TGTGCCAGCAGTTTAGGAGGGGGGGGCATTCAGCCCCAGCATTTT. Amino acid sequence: CASSLGGGGIQPQHF.

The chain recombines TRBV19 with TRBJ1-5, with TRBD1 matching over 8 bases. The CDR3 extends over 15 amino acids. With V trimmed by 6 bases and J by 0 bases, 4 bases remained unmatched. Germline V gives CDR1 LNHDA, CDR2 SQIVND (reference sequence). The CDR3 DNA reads TGTGCCAGTAGGGGACAGGCCTATAGCAATCAGCCCCAGCATTTT. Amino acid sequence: CASRGQAYSNQPQHF.

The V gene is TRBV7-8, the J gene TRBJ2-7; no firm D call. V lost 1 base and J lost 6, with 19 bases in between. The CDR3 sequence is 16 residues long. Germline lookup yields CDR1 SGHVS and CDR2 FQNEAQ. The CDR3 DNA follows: TGTGCCAGCAGCTTAGGGGCTAGTTTCGGTAATGTCGAGCAGTACTTC. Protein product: CASSLGASFGNVEQYF.

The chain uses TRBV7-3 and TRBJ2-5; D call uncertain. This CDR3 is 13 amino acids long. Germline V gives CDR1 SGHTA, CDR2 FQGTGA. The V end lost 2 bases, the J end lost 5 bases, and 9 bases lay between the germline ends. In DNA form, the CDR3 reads TGTGCCAGCAGCTTAGTCCAAGGGGAGACCCAGTACTTC. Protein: CASSLVQGETQYF.

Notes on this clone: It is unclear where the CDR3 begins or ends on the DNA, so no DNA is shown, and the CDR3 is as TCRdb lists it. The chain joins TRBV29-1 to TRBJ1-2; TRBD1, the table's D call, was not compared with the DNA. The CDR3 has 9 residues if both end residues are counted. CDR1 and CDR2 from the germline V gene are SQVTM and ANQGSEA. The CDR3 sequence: CSVAPGSDF.

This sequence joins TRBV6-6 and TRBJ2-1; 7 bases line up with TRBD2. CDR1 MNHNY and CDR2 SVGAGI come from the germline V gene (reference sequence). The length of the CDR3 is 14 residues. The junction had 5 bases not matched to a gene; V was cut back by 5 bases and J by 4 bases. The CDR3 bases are TGTGCCAGCAGTGGGGAGGGACCTTACAATGAGCAGTTCTTC. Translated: CASSGEGPYNEQFF.

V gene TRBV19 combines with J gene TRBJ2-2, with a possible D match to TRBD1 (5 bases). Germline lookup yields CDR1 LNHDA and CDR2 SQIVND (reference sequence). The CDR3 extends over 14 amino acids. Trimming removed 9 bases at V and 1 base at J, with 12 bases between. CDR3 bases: TGTGCCAGCGTTGACAGATTGAACACCGGGGAGCTGTTTTTT. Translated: CASVDRLNTGELFF.

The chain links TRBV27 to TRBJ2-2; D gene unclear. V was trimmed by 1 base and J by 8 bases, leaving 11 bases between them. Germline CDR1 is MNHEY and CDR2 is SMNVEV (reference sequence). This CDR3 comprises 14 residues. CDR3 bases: TGTGCCAGCAGTTTATATCAGAGTCAAGGGGAGCTGTTTTTT. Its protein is CASSLYQSQGELFF.

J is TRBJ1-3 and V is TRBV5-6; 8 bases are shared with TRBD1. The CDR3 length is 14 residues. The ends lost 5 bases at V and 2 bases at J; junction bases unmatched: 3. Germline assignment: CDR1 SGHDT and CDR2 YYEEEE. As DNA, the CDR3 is TGTGCCAGCAGGCCACAGGGGGCTGGAAACACCATATATTTT. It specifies CASRPQGAGNTIYF.

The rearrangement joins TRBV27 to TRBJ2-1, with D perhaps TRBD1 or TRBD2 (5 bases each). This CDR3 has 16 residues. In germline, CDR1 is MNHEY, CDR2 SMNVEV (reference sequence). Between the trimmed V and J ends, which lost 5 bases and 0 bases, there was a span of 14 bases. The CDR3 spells CASSPYPGSSYNEQFF. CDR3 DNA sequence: TGTGCCAGCAGTCCATACCCAGGGAGCTCCTACAATGAGCAGTTCTTC.

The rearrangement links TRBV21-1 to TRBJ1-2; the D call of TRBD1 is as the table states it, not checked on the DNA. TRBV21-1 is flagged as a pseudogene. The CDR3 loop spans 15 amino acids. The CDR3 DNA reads TGTGCCAGCAGCACGGACAGTACAGCTAACTATGGCTACACCTTC. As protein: CASSTDSTANYGYTF.

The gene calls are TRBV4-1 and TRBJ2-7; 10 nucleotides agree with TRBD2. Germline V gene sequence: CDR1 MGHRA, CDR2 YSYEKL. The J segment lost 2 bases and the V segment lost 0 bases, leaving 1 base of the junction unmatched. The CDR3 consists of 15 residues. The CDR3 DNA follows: TGCGCCAGCAGCCAAGATACTAGCGGGACCTACGAGCAGTACTTC. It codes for CASSQDTSGTYEQYF.

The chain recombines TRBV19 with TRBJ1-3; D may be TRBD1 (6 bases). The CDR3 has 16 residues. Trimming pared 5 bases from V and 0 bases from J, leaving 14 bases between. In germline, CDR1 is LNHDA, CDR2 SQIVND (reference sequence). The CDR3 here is CASSWGPPGSGNTIYF. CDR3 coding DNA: TGTGCCAGTAGTTGGGGGCCCCCAGGCTCTGGAAACACCATATATTTT.

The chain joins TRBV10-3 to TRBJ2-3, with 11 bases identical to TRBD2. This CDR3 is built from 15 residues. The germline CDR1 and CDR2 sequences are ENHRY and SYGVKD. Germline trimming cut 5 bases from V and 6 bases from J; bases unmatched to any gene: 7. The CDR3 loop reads CAISTSGRLHDTQYF. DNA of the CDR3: TGTGCCATCAGTACTAGCGGGAGATTGCATGATACGCAGTATTTT.

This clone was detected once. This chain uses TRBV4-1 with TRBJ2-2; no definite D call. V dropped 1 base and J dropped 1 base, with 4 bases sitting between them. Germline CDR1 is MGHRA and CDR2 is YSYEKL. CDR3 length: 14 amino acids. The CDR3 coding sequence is TGCGCCAGCAGCCAAGCTTTGAACACCGGGGAGCTGTTTTTT. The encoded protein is CASSQALNTGELFF.